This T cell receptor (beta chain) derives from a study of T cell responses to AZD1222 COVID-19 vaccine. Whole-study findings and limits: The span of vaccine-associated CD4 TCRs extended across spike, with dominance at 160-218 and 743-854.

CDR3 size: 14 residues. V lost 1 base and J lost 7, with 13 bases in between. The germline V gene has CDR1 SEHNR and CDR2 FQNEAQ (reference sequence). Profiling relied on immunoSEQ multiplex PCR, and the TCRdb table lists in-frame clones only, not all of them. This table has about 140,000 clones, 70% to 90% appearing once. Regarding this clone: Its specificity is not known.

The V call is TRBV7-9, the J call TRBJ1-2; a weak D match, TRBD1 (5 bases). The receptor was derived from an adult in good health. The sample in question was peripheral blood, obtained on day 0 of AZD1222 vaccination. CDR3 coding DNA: TGTGCCAGCAGCTTAGAGGAGGGGAGAGGTGGCTACACCTTC. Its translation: CASSLEEGRGGYTF.